A single sample gave rise to the 21 T cell receptor beta chains below, sequenced in a study of blood T cell repertoires in COVID-19. Measured with immunoSEQ multiplex PCR; TCRdb has only the in-frame clones, and not every one. The profile shows 100,000 to 150,000 clones, around 86% of them singletons. Sequencing used peripheral blood. The receptors shown here come from an elderly woman with acute or convalescent COVID-19.

This chain uses TRBV5-5 with TRBJ1-5; possibly TRBD1 for D (5 bases). The CDR3 runs to 16 residues. CDR1 is SGHKS, CDR2 YYEKEE, per germline (reference sequence). V dropped 3 bases and J dropped 0 bases, with 13 bases sitting between them. DNA of the CDR3: TGTGCCAGCAGCTCCCTTCCGGGGGATAGCAATCAGCCCCAGCATTTT. This sequence encodes CASSSLPGDSNQPQHF. Full variable domain (outside the CDR3, taken from reference TRBV5-5 and TRBJ1-5): DAGVTQSPTHLIKTRGQQVTLRCSPISGHKSVSWYQQVLGQGPQFIFQYYEKEERGRGNFPDRFSARQFPNYSSELNVNALLLGDSALYLCASSSLPGDSNQPQHFGDGTRLSIL.

The chain is built from TRBV6-6 and TRBJ1-1, with D perhaps matching TRBD1 (6 bases). The length of the CDR3 is 13 residues. Trimming left V 7 bases short and J 1 base short, with 10 bases between. Per the germline V gene, CDR1 is MNHNY and CDR2 is SVGAGI (reference sequence). The CDR3 DNA follows: TGTGCCAGCAACGGACAGCAGAACACTGAAGCTTTCTTT. Encoded protein: CASNGQQNTEAFF.

The chain employs TRBV5-1 and TRBJ1-2; TRBD1 aligns across 7 bases. CDR1 SGHRS and CDR2 YFSETQ come from the germline V gene. The V and J ends lost 0 bases and 7 bases, in that order; junction bases with no gene match: 6. The length of the CDR3 is 14 residues. The CDR3 region is CASSLEQGNGGYTF. The CDR3 DNA sequence: TGCGCCAGCAGCTTGGAACAGGGGAACGGTGGCTACACCTTC.

V usage is TRBV4-2 and J usage is TRBJ2-7; 10 nucleotides line up with TRBD1. Germline V lookup: CDR1 LGHNA, CDR2 YNFKEQ. The V and J ends lost 1 base and 2 bases, in that order; junction bases with no gene match: 8. The CDR3 covers 17 residues. The CDR3 sequence is CASSQARQGARPYEQYF. CDR3 bases: TGTGCCAGCAGCCAAGCCCGACAGGGGGCAAGACCCTACGAGCAGTACTTC.

This clone was seen a few times. The chain is built from TRBV5-1 and TRBJ1-5; tentatively, D is TRBD1 (6 bases). V was trimmed by 4 bases and J by 0 bases, leaving 20 bases between them. Germline V lookup: CDR1 SGHRS, CDR2 YFSETQ. The CDR3 spans 18 residues. This CDR3 reads CASSPLQLTGNSNQPQHF. Here the CDR3 DNA reads TGCGCCAGCAGCCCCCTTCAGTTGACAGGAAATAGCAATCAGCCCCAGCATTTT.

The V call is TRBV6-6, the J call TRBJ1-1; 9 bases align to TRBD1. After removal of 9 bases from V and 11 bases from J, the junction contained 10 bases not matched to a gene. This CDR3 comprises 12 residues. Germline values: CDR1 MNHNY, CDR2 SVGAGI (reference sequence). CDR3 loop: CASSTGGKGAFF. CDR3 sequence (DNA): TGTGCCAGTAGTACAGGGGGCAAGGGTGCTTTCTTT.

The chain joins TRBV18 to TRBJ1-2, with D maybe TRBD1 (5 bases). The CDR3 is 17 residues long. V lost 2 bases and J 0 bases, leaving 16 bases between the germline ends. Germline V gene data show CDR1 as KGHSH and CDR2 as LQKENI. The CDR3 DNA reads as TGTGCCAGCTCACCATTCGAACACAGGATTTCTAACTATGGCTACACCTTC. Protein: CASSPFEHRISNYGYTF.

The V call is TRBV3-1 (or the pseudogene TRBV3-2), the J call TRBJ1-1; TRBD1 might be the D (5 bases). CDR1 LGHDT and CDR2 YNNKEL come from the germline V gene (reference sequence). V was cut by 4 bases and J by 1 base, with 13 bases left in between. This CDR3 is 15 amino acids long. CDR3 nucleotides: TGTGCCAGCAGCCGTTCTGACAGTCAGAACACTGAAGCTTTCTTT. Residues: CASSRSDSQNTEAFF.

V gene TRBV18 combines with J gene TRBJ2-1, with 9 bases that match TRBD2. The germline V gene has CDR1 KGHSH and CDR2 LQKENI. V shed 4 bases, J shed 8 bases, and the junction held 6 bases outside the gene matches. The CDR3 loop spans 14 amino acids. The CDR3 is CASSQTAGGDEQFF. The CDR3 nucleotides are TGTGCCAGCTCACAAACGGCGGGGGGGGATGAGCAGTTCTTC.

The genes are TRBV18 and TRBJ1-1, with 10 bases lining up with TRBD1. V shed 6 bases and J 9 bases; nucleotides not matched to a gene: 13. CDR3 size: 15 residues. From germline, CDR1 is KGHSH and CDR2 LQKENI. The CDR3 spells CASSQGQGTSQKAFF. CDR3 sequence (DNA): TGTGCCAGCTCCCAGGGACAGGGGACTTCCCAGAAAGCTTTCTTT. Variable domain in full (rest from reference TRBV18 and TRBJ1-1): NAGVMQNPRHLVRRRGQEARLRCSPMKGHSHVYWYRQLPEEGLKFMVYLQKENIIDESGMPKERFSAEFPKEGPSILRIQQVVRGDSAAYFCASSQGQGTSQKAFFGQGTRLTVV.

In its sample, this clone was seen many times. The rearrangement uses TRBV2 and TRBJ1-5; D is perhaps TRBD1 (6 bases). V lost 10 bases to trimming and J lost 0 bases, with 13 bases between them. Germline assignment: CDR1 SNHLY and CDR2 FYNNEI. CDR3 size: 14 residues. The CDR3 DNA reads as TGTGCCACCCAGGACAGACTTAGCAATCAGCCCCAGCATTTT. Translating gives CATQDRLSNQPQHF.

The chain is built from TRBV4-3 and TRBJ1-4, with D uncertain. The CDR3 has 17 amino acids. Trimming stripped 4 bases from V and 8 bases from J, with 23 bases between. Germline assignment: CDR1 LGHNA and CDR2 YSLEER. This CDR3 reads CASSLSIPPLVGEKLFF. In DNA form, the CDR3 reads TGCGCCAGCAGCCTCTCGATTCCCCCTTTGGTCGGGGAAAAACTGTTTTTT.

V is TRBV28 and J is TRBJ1-3; possible D gene TRBD1, 5 bases. The CDR3 is 14 residues long. Germline CDR1 is MDHEN and CDR2 is SYDVKM. Trimming left V 7 bases short and J 4 bases short, with 14 bases between. In DNA form, the CDR3 reads TGTGCCAGCACTACGGCAGGGAGGGGAAACACCATATATTTT. Amino acids: CASTTAGRGNTIYF. Full variable domain (rest looked up from reference TRBV28 and TRBJ1-3): DVKVTQSSRYLVKRTGEKVFLECVQDMDHENMFWYRQDPGLGLRLIYFSYDVKMKEKGDIPEGYSVSREKKERFSLILESASTNQTSMYLCASTTAGRGNTIYFGEGSWLTVV.

CDR3 nucleotide sequence: TGTGCCAGCAGGCGCCTGACTAGCTCTGGGGCCAACGTCCTGACTTTC. Amino acid sequence: CASRRLTSSGANVLTF. The V gene is TRBV27, the J gene TRBJ2-6; D is perhaps TRBD2 (6 bases). With 6 bases removed from V and 0 bases from J, the gap between germline ends came to 12 bases. CDR1 and CDR2 from the germline V gene are MNHEY and SMNVEV (reference sequence). The CDR3 totals 16 residues.

The CDR3 spells CATQGQGGTGELFF. The CDR3 region has the DNA TGTGCCACCCAGGGACAGGGAGGAACCGGGGAGCTGTTTTTT. This sequence joins TRBV24-1 and TRBJ2-2; 9 bases align to TRBD1. V lost 9 bases and J lost 5; bases outside the gene matches: 6. Germline loops: CDR1 KGHDR, CDR2 SFDVKD. The CDR3 runs 14 residues.

The J gene is TRBJ2-4, the V gene TRBV14; no clear D gene. V lost 6 bases to trimming and J lost 7 bases, with 7 bases between them. Germline CDR1 and CDR2: SGHDN and FVKESK. The CDR3 runs to 11 residues. The CDR3 DNA follows: TGTGCCAGCAGTCTATCGAACATTCAGTACTTC. It encodes CASSLSNIQYF. Based on the CDR3 plus reference TRBV14 and TRBJ2-4, the full variable domain is EAGVTQFPSHSVIEKGQTVTLRCDPISGHDNLYWYRRVMGKEIKFLLHFVKESKQDESGMPNNRFLAERTGGTYSTLKVQPAELEDSGVYFCASSLSNIQYFGAGTRLSVL.

CDR3 residues: CAITPSRPAGDNEQFF. As DNA, the CDR3 is TGTGCCATCACCCCGTCGAGGCCAGCGGGAGACAATGAGCAGTTCTTC. The V gene is TRBV10-3, the J gene TRBJ2-1; 8 nucleotides align to TRBD2. This CDR3 contains 16 residues. Germline CDR1 and CDR2: ENHRY and SYGVKD. Germline trimming cut 7 bases from V and 5 bases from J; bases unmatched to any gene: 13.

CDR3 protein: CASSPALLGKGAKFYEQYV. Here the CDR3 DNA reads TGCGCCAGCAGCCCAGCCTTGTTAGGGAAGGGGGCGAAGTTTTACGAGCAGTACGTC. V usage is TRBV4-1 and J usage is TRBJ2-7, with TRBD1 identical over 7 bases. Germline V lookup: CDR1 MGHRA, CDR2 YSYEKL. The trim removed 4 bases at V and 4 bases at J, leaving 22 bases unmatched. The CDR3 covers 19 residues.

This clone showed up just once. The chain joins TRBV7-2 to TRBJ2-1; a weak D match, TRBD2 (6 bases). CDR3 length: 15 residues. Germline V gene lookup returns CDR1 SGHTA and CDR2 FQGNSA. Trimming stripped 2 bases from V and 10 bases from J, with 18 bases between. The chain's CDR3 is CASSLSGGIWGEQFF. The CDR3 nucleotides read TGTGCCAGCAGCTTAAGTGGGGGGATCTGGGGCGAGCAGTTCTTC.

The CDR3 is CASSQGAQPGELFF. The CDR3, as DNA: TGCGCCAGCAGCCAGGGGGCGCAACCCGGGGAGCTGTTTTTT. This chain uses TRBV5-1 with TRBJ2-2, with 8 bases fitting TRBD1. There are 14 residues in the CDR3. Per germline, CDR1 SGHRS and CDR2 YFSETQ. The junction had 5 bases not matched to a gene; V was cut back by 4 bases and J by 6 bases.

The chain carries TRBV7-9 and TRBJ1-1, with TRBD1 matching over 7 bases. The CDR3 contains 13 residues. Unmatched junction bases numbered 6, after V lost 3 bases and J lost 8 bases. Germline V gene sequence: CDR1 SEHNR, CDR2 FQNEAQ (reference sequence). The CDR3 region has the DNA TGTGCCAGCAGCTTTTTTGAGGGGGCGGAAGCTTTCTTT. It translates to CASSFFEGAEAFF.